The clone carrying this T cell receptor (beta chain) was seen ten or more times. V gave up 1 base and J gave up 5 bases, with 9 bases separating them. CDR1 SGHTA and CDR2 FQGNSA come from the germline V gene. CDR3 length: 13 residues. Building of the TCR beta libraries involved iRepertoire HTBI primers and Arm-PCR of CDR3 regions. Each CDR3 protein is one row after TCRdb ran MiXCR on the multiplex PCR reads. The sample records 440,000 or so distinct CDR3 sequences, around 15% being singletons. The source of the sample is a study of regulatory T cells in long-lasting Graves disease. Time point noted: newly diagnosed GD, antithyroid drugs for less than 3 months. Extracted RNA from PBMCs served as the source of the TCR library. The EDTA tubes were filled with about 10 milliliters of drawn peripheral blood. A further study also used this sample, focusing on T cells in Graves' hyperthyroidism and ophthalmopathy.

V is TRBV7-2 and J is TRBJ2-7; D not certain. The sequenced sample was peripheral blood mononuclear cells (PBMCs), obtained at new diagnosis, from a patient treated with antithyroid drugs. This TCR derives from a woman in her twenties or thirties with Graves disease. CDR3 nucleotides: TGTGCCAGCAGCTTAGGGCCCCCCAACGAGCAGTACTTC. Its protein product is CASSLGPPNEQYF.